This is a list of T cell receptor beta chains from one sample in a study of a mutant IDH1 vaccine in newly diagnosed glioma. TCRdb's table, derived via immunoSEQ multiplex PCR, lists solely in-frame clones and lacks some. This sample carries tens of thousands of clones, roughly 80% of them seen once, and the ten largest clones take less than 6.5%. No antigen has been assigned to these receptors. The specimen was PBMCs, collected from a glioma patient whose treatment included an IDH1 peptide vaccine. These receptors were taken from a man aged 45-65 years with glioma. The CDR3 runs from the conserved cysteine through the conserved F or W. D genes are given only for firm matches. Only some rows state a clone size, as once, few, many or a class for expanded clones.

d_gene	v_gene	len	abundance	j_gene	CDR3nt	CDR3aa
TRBD1	TRBV2	14	.	TRBJ1-4	TGTGCCAGCAGCCCCGGGACAGTGGGTGAAAAACTGTTTTTT	CASSPGTVGEKLFF
.	TRBV30	13	.	TRBJ1-3	TGTGCCTGGAGCGCAGGGTTGCGAAACACCATATATTTT	CAWSAGLRNTIYF
.	TRBV19	15	.	TRBJ1-5	TGTGCCAGTAGTCTCCTTGGGAATAGCAATCAGCCCCAGCATTTT	CASSLLGNSNQPQHF
.	TRBV29-1	11	.	TRBJ2-7	TGCAGCGTTGAAGAAACCTACGAGCAGTACTTC	CSVEETYEQYF
TRBD1	TRBV2	15	.	TRBJ2-1	TGTGCCAGCAGTGAAAAGGCAGGGGGCCACAATGAGCAGTTCTTC	CASSEKAGGHNEQFF
TRBD1	TRBV10-3	15	.	TRBJ1-2	TGTGCCATCAGTGAGTCGGGGACAGGGATTTCGGGCTACACCTTC	CAISESGTGISGYTF
.	TRBV19	13	few	TRBJ1-5	TGTGCCAGTAGTATGGGACAATGGCAGCCCCAGCATTTT	CASSMGQWQPQHF
.	TRBV25-1	14	.	TRBJ1-2	TGTGCCAGCAGTGAACCACAGGGTATGAATGGCTACACCTTC	CASSEPQGMNGYTF
.	TRBV5-6	15	.	TRBJ1-4	TGTGCCAGCAGCTGGGGACGGCGGACTAATGAAAAACTGTTTTTT	CASSWGRRTNEKLFF
.	TRBV5-8	15	.	TRBJ2-7	TGTGCCAGCGGCTGGACCTTCGGTGGGTCTCGGGAGCAGTACTTC	CASGWTFGGSREQYF
.	TRBV19	16	.	TRBJ1-4	TGTGCCAGTAGCTTGATCCTAAGGAGCACTAATGAAAAACTGTTTTTT	CASSLILRSTNEKLFF
.	TRBV15	16	once	TRBJ1-5	TGTGCCACCAGCATGGGGGGCGCGGGTGGGAATCAGCCCCAGCATTTT	CATSMGGAGGNQPQHF
.	TRBV7-3	14	.	TRBJ1-1	TGTGCCAGCAGCTTTGAATGGGGGCGGGGTGAAGCTTTCTTT	CASSFEWGRGEAFF
TRBD1	TRBV7-2	17	.	TRBJ1-1	TGTGCCAGCAGCCGGAGGGGACAGGGGAAGTATAACACTGAAGCTTTCTTT	CASSRRGQGKYNTEAFF
TRBD1	TRBV5-1	14	.	TRBJ2-5	TGCGCCAGCAGTCATGGACAGGGTAGGGAGACCCAGTACTTC	CASSHGQGRETQYF
TRBD2	TRBV6-5	16	few	TRBJ2-1	TGTGCCAGCAGTTCCGCGACTAGCGGGGGAATAAATGAGCAGTTCTTC	CASSSATSGGINEQFF
TRBD1	TRBV27	12	.	TRBJ2-7	TGTGCCAGCAGTTTGACAGGGGACGAGCAGTACTTC	CASSLTGDEQYF
.	TRBV7-9	13	.	TRBJ2-3	TGTGCCAGCAGCTTAGAGGGGGCAGATACGCAGTATTTT	CASSLEGADTQYF
.	TRBV7-2	14	once	TRBJ2-7	TGTGCCAGCAGCCCCTATGAGCGAGGCTACGAGCAGTACTTC	CASSPYERGYEQYF
.	TRBV7-9	14	few	TRBJ1-4	TGTGCCAGCAGCCCTGGCCTTGGGCATGAAAAACTGTTTTTT	CASSPGLGHEKLFF
.	TRBV5-1	15	once	TRBJ1-5	TGCGCCAGCAGCTCGAACGGGGGTATAGGACAGCCCCAGCATTTT	CASSSNGGIGQPQHF
.	TRBV25-1	13	.	TRBJ1-4	TGTGCCAGCAGTAACAGGGTTAATGAAAAACTGTTTTTT	CASSNRVNEKLFF
TRBD2	TRBV13	18	.	TRBJ2-3	TGTGCCAGCAGCGATAACCTGCTAGCGGCCCCTAGCACAGATACGCAGTATTTT	CASSDNLLAAPSTDTQYF
.	TRBV27	14	.	TRBJ2-7	TGTGCCAGCAGTTTCAGTGGGAATGCCTACGAGCAGTACTTC	CASSFSGNAYEQYF
.	TRBV6-6	16	few	TRBJ1-1	TGTGCCAGCAGTTACCCCACGGGGGGAGCGAACACTGAAGCTTTCTTT	CASSYPTGGANTEAFF
TRBD1	TRBV9	14	.	TRBJ1-1	TGTGCCAGCAGCGTAGCCCTCGGGACAGGCGAAGCTTTCTTT	CASSVALGTGEAFF
TRBD2	TRBV7-2	16	.	TRBJ2-5	TGTGCCAGCAGCCCTCGAGGAGCGGGGCTCCAAGAGACCCAGTACTTC	CASSPRGAGLQETQYF
.	TRBV7-3	16	.	TRBJ2-6	TGTGCCAGCAGTCTTCACAGGGCCTCTGGGGCCAACGTCCTGACTTTC	CASSLHRASGANVLTF
.	TRBV14	16	.	TRBJ1-2	TGTGCCAGCAGCCCACCGGGACAAGGGCTGGCGGGAGGCTACACCTTC	CASSPPGQGLAGGYTF
.	TRBV28	11	.	TRBJ2-7	TGTGCCAGCAGTTCGTACTACGAGCAGTACTTC	CASSSYYEQYF
.	TRBV11-2	14	.	TRBJ2-5	TGTGCCAGCAGCTTAGCCTTGGACCAGGAGACCCAGTACTTC	CASSLALDQETQYF
.	TRBV6-1	12	.	TRBJ2-7	TGTGCCAGTTCGGAGACGGGTTACGAGCAGTACTTC	CASSETGYEQYF
TRBD1	TRBV2	14	.	TRBJ1-2	TGTGCCAGCAGTACCCTGGACAGGGGCCCAAGCTACACCTTC	CASSTLDRGPSYTF
.	TRBV2	14	.	TRBJ2-3	TGTGCCAGCCTTCAGGGTTTTGGCACAGATACGCAGTATTTT	CASLQGFGTDTQYF
TRBD1	TRBV7-3	14	.	TRBJ2-3	TGTGCCAGCAGCTTCGGACAGGGGACAGATACGCAGTATTTT	CASSFGQGTDTQYF
.	TRBV20-1	11	.	TRBJ2-7	TGCAGTGCTAGTCTCCAAGGGGGGCAGTACTTC	CSASLQGGQYF
TRBD2	TRBV9	19	.	TRBJ2-2	TGTGCCAGCAGCGAGGGGTTTATACTAGCGGGAGCTAACACCGGGGAGCTGTTTTTT	CASSEGFILAGANTGELFF
TRBD2	TRBV7-2	18	once	TRBJ2-3	TGTGCCAGCAGCCTCAGGGGGGGGACTAGCGGGAGTACAGATACGCAGTATTTT	CASSLRGGTSGSTDTQYF
TRBD1	TRBV7-3	19	few	TRBJ2-5	TGTGCCAGCAGCCGGGACAGGGTGAACCAATGGCCCGTGGAAGAGACCCAGTACTTC	CASSRDRVNQWPVEETQYF
.	TRBV5-1	13	once	TRBJ2-2	TGCGCCAGCAGCTTGTCCCGCACCGGGGAGCTGTTTTTT	CASSLSRTGELFF
TRBD1	TRBV25-1	15	.	TRBJ2-2	TGTGCCAGCGAACCGAAGGGGGCGCGAACCGGGGAGCTGTTTTTT	CASEPKGARTGELFF
.	TRBV18	13	.	TRBJ1-4	TGTGCCAGCTCCCGGACAACTAATGAAAAACTGTTTTTT	CASSRTTNEKLFF
.	TRBV6-1	14	.	TRBJ2-7	TGTGCCAGCATTGAGGGGGGTGTCTCCTACGAGCAGTACTTC	CASIEGGVSYEQYF
.	TRBV4-3	14	.	TRBJ1-1	TGCGCCAGCAGAGATGGGGGGTTGAGCACTGAAGCTTTCTTT	CASRDGGLSTEAFF
TRBD1	TRBV29-1	13	.	TRBJ1-3	TGCAGCGTGAGGACAGGGTCTGGAAACACCATATATTTT	CSVRTGSGNTIYF
TRBD1	TRBV18	12	.	TRBJ2-7	TGTGCCAGCTCGCCGACAGGGGCCGAGCAGTACTTC	CASSPTGAEQYF
TRBD1	TRBV14	14	.	TRBJ2-5	TGTGCCAGCAGCCCTTTTGGGACAGAAGAGACCCAGTACTTC	CASSPFGTEETQYF
.	TRBV30	16	.	TRBJ2-1	TGTGCCTGGAGTATGATGAAAATTAGCTCCTACAATGAGCAGTTCTTC	CAWSMMKISSYNEQFF
TRBD2	TRBV5-1	16	once	TRBJ2-5	TGCGCCAGCAGCTTGGAAGGACTAGCGGGGACCAGGACCCAGTACTTC	CASSLEGLAGTRTQYF
TRBD2	TRBV5-1	17	.	TRBJ2-1	TGCGCCAGCAGCTCGCGGGGTGGAGCGGGGAGTTACAATGAGCAGTTCTTC	CASSSRGGAGSYNEQFF
.	TRBV7-9	14	few	TRBJ1-1	TGTGCCAGCAGCTTAAACAGGGATAACACTGAAGCTTTCTTT	CASSLNRDNTEAFF
.	TRBV7-9	16	.	TRBJ2-3	TGTGCCAGCAGCCTACTCAGGGTCCCTAGCACAGATACGCAGTATTTT	CASSLLRVPSTDTQYF